The 27 T cell receptor beta chains given below trace back to one sample, sequenced in a study of cytomegalovirus exposure and HLA in healthy donors. 13 Jbeta primers and 60 Vbeta primers were used for the PCR. Clones were sequenced by immunoSEQ multiplex PCR, and TCRdb holds only the in-frame ones, with some missing. This sample carries under 150,000 clones, roughly 80% of them seen once, and the ten largest clones take 4%. The sequenced material came from PBMCs. The receptors come from a woman aged 40 to 49 in good health and CMV-seronegative.

This clone was seen only once. A junction boundary mismatches the germline segment, possibly from a read error. The CDR3 bases are TGTGCCAGCAGCTTAGCGGAGGTAGGGGGGGCCCTCTTC. As protein: CASSLAEVGGALF. This chain uses TRBV7-2 with TRBJ2-7; TRBD2 might be the D (7 bases). Germline assignment: CDR1 SGHTA and CDR2 FQGNSA. The CDR3 has 13 residues.

V gene TRBV28 combines with J gene TRBJ1-2; no clear D gene. Germline V gene lookup returns CDR1 MDHEN and CDR2 SYDVKM. V gave up 5 bases and J gave up 8 bases, with 12 bases separating them. This CDR3 region has 12 residues. The CDR3 DNA reads TGTGCCAGCAGTCGGCAGGATAAAGGCTACACCTTC. Amino acid sequence: CASSRQDKGYTF.

The chain has TRBV7-2 and TRBJ1-2; D perhaps matches TRBD1 (6 bases). V lost 5 bases, J lost 4 bases, and 14 bases lay in between. CDR3 length equals 14 residues. The V gene's germline CDR1 is SGHTA and CDR2 FQGNSA. CDR3 sequence: CASSLSGQIYGYTF. In DNA, the CDR3 is TGTGCCAGCAGCCTAAGTGGACAGATCTATGGCTACACCTTC.

J is TRBJ2-6 and V is TRBV25-1; D remains ambiguous. CDR3 size: 12 residues. Trimming took off 8 bases at V and 1 base at J, with 3 bases between the two ends. Germline lookup yields CDR1 MGHDK and CDR2 SYGVNS. The CDR3 reads CASSSGANVLTF. The CDR3, as DNA: TGTGCCAGCTCATCTGGGGCCAACGTCCTGACTTTC.

The chain employs TRBV6-5 and TRBJ1-6; D remains unclear. Trimming took off 2 bases at V and 2 bases at J, with 10 bases between the two ends. The CDR3 spans 16 residues. In germline, CDR1 is MNHEY, CDR2 SVGAGI. CDR3 in DNA: TGTGCCAGCAGTTACGAGCAGGCGACCTATAATTCACCCCTCCACTTT. Its protein product is CASSYEQATYNSPLHF.

Details on this clone: Compared with germline, one end of the junction differs, possibly owing to a read error. The chain uses TRBV7-2 and TRBJ2-2; 7 nucleotides match TRBD2. Germline CDR1 reads SGHTA; CDR2 reads FQGNSA. CDR3 size: 16 residues. CDR3 DNA: TGTGCCCGCAGCACGGCCCCTAGCGGAGGGCCCGGGGAGCTGTTTTTT. Amino acid sequence: CARSTAPSGGPGELFF.

This sequence joins TRBV27 and TRBJ1-1; possible D gene TRBD1, 5 bases. The CDR3 sequence is 14 residues long. Trimming removed 6 bases from V and 4 bases from J, with 15 bases in between. The germline gives CDR1 MNHEY, CDR2 SMNVEV (reference sequence). CDR3 nucleotide sequence: TGTGCCAGCAGGGTCTCGGGGGGAGCCACTGAAGCTTTCTTT. It is translated as CASRVSGGATEAFF.

This clone was observed a handful of times. The V call is TRBV29-1, the J call TRBJ1-1, with D perhaps matching TRBD1 (6 bases). The CDR3 sequence is 12 residues long. V was clipped by 7 bases and J by 0 bases, with 9 bases between them. CDR1 SQVTM and CDR2 ANQGSEA come from the germline V gene. This CDR3 reads CSAGQLNTEAFF. The CDR3 region has the DNA TGCAGCGCGGGACAACTGAACACTGAAGCTTTCTTT.

This chain connects TRBV5-4 to TRBJ2-1; TRBD1 aligns across 8 bases. Germline V gene data show CDR1 as SGHNT and CDR2 as YYREEE (reference sequence). V lost 2 bases and J lost 6; bases outside the gene matches: 7. The CDR3 length is 15 residues. The CDR3 loop reads CASSFDRGMSNEQFF. CDR3 bases: TGTGCCAGCAGCTTTGACAGGGGTATGAGCAATGAGCAGTTCTTC.

This clone was seen a handful of times. The chain couples TRBV2 to TRBJ1-4; unclear D gene. Germline V gives CDR1 SNHLY, CDR2 FYNNEI. The CDR3 has 16 residues. Trimming left V 0 bases short and J 0 bases short, with 8 bases between. CDR3 amino acids: CASSEAFGATNEKLFF. CDR3 in DNA: TGTGCCAGCAGTGAAGCATTCGGGGCAACTAATGAAAAACTGTTTTTT.

The CDR3 loop is CASSLAGPYYNEQFF. The CDR3 DNA sequence: TGCGCCAGCAGCTTGGCAGGTCCTTACTACAATGAGCAGTTCTTC. V gene TRBV5-1 combines with J gene TRBJ2-1; D ambiguous. Trimming cost V 0 bases and J 3 bases, with 10 bases left between them. Germline V CDR1 and CDR2: SGHRS, YFSETQ. CDR3 length: 15 amino acids.

The chain carries TRBV9 and TRBJ1-2; TRBD1 matches at 7 bases. Trimming at V came to 0 bases and at J to 5 bases, leaving 7 bases not matched to a gene. Germline loops: CDR1 SGDLS, CDR2 YYNGEE. This CDR3 region has 15 residues. DNA for the CDR3: TGTGCCAGCAGCGTAGGAGGGACAGCGACTTATGGCTACACCTTC. Amino acids: CASSVGGTATYGYTF. Full variable domain (missing parts from reference TRBV9 and TRBJ1-2): DSGVTQTPKHLITATGQRVTLRCSPRSGDLSVYWYQQSLDQGLQFLIQYYNGEERAKGNILERFSAQQFPDLHSELNLSSLELGDSALYFCASSVGGTATYGYTFGSGTRLTVV.

The V and J genes are TRBV29-1 and TRBJ2-2, with TRBD2 as a possible D gene (6 bases). The V gene's germline CDR1 is SQVTM and CDR2 ANQGSEA. Trimming shortened V by 4 bases and J by 5 bases, and 14 bases separated the two germline ends. The CDR3 is made up of 14 amino acids. The CDR3 region has the DNA TGCAGCGTTGGCCCAGTGGGGGGAACCGGGGAGCTGTTTTTT. Its translation is CSVGPVGGTGELFF.

This chain connects TRBV27 to TRBJ1-1, with D maybe TRBD1 (6 bases). The CDR3 is 15 amino acids. Germline V lookup: CDR1 MNHEY, CDR2 SMNVEV (reference sequence). V shed 3 bases and J shed 7 bases, with 18 bases lying between them. This chain's CDR3 is CASSFTGRSPHEAFF. DNA of the CDR3: TGTGCCAGCAGTTTCACAGGGCGGTCACCCCATGAAGCTTTCTTT.

The chain carries TRBV11-2 and TRBJ2-2; 10 bases are a match to TRBD2. The CDR3 loop spans 16 amino acids. Germline loops: CDR1 SGHAT, CDR2 FQNNGV. Trimming cost V 1 base and J 7 bases; bases outside gene matches: 6. The CDR3 DNA follows: TGTGCCAGCAGCTTAGTGGCTAGCGGGAGCGGCGGGGAGCTGTTTTTT. Encoded protein: CASSLVASGSGGELFF.

The chain combines TRBV5-1 with TRBJ2-1; TRBD2 matches at 7 bases. Germline V gene data show CDR1 as SGHRS and CDR2 as YFSETQ. CDR3 size: 14 residues. The junction had 5 bases not matched to a gene; V was cut back by 0 bases and J by 8 bases. The CDR3 DNA follows: TGCGCCAGCAGCTTGGGACTAGCTACGGATGAGCAGTTCTTC. Its translation is CASSLGLATDEQFF.

The gene calls are TRBV5-8 and TRBJ2-2; 10 bases agree with TRBD1. V was pared by 0 bases and J by 2 bases, with 10 bases of the junction left unmatched. This CDR3 has 19 residues. Germline CDR1 SGHTS, CDR2 YDEGEE. The CDR3, as DNA: TGTGCCAGCAGCTTGGGATTGGGACAGGGGACGCGAAACACCGGGGAGCTGTTTTTT. This sequence encodes CASSLGLGQGTRNTGELFF. The variable domain in full, with the rest retrieved from reference TRBV5-8 and TRBJ2-2, is EAGVTQSPTHLIKTRGQQATLRCSPISGHTSVYWYQQALGLGLQFLLWYDEGEERNRGNFPPRFSGRQFPNYSSELNVNALELEDSALYLCASSLGLGQGTRNTGELFFGEGSRLTVL.

This clone was counted a single time. This sequence joins TRBV9 and TRBJ2-1, with D perhaps TRBD2 (6 bases). The CDR3 length is 18 residues. The ends were cut back, 0 bases at V and 4 bases at J, with 20 bases in the middle. CDR1 and CDR2 (germline): SGDLS, YYNGEE. This chain's CDR3 is CASSVVGRIAGPYNEQFF. In nucleotides, the CDR3 is TGTGCCAGCAGCGTAGTGGGGAGGATAGCCGGGCCTTACAATGAGCAGTTCTTC.

This chain joins TRBV7-2 and TRBJ2-1, with TRBD2 identical over 8 bases. This CDR3 is built from 14 residues. Germline V gene sequence: CDR1 SGHTA, CDR2 FQGNSA. Unmatched junction bases numbered 6, after V lost 5 bases and J lost 6 bases. As DNA, the CDR3 is TGTGCCAGCAGCCCCCGGGCGGGGGGCAATGAGCAGTTCTTC. As protein: CASSPRAGGNEQFF.

This clone was observed at least ten times. The chain employs TRBV4-3 and TRBJ2-1, with 9 bases lining up with TRBD2. This CDR3 has 15 residues. The germline V gene encodes CDR1 LGHNA and CDR2 YSLEER. V lost 0 bases, J lost 4 bases, and 1 base stayed unmatched. The chain's CDR3 is CASSQELAGYNEQFF. The CDR3 nucleotides read TGCGCCAGCAGCCAAGAGCTAGCGGGATACAATGAGCAGTTCTTC.

The genes are TRBV7-9 and TRBJ2-3, with 8 bases identical to TRBD2. Germline CDR1 and CDR2: SEHNR and FQNEAQ (reference sequence). The length of the CDR3 is 16 residues. J was trimmed by 2 bases and V by 5 bases; bases with no gene match: 9. CDR3 loop: CASSVKLAGLTDTQYF. The CDR3 DNA is TGTGCCAGCAGCGTCAAATTAGCGGGGCTCACAGATACGCAGTATTTT.

This chain links TRBV6-1 with TRBJ1-5, with TRBD1 matching 8 bases. Germline V CDR1 and CDR2: MNHNS, SASEGT. The CDR3 consists of 13 residues. J gave up 7 bases and V 9 bases, and 8 bases lay outside the gene matches. This chain's CDR3 is CASWGQVEQPQHF. In DNA form, the CDR3 reads TGTGCCAGTTGGGGACAGGTGGAACAGCCCCAGCATTTT.

The chain couples TRBV4-2 to TRBJ2-4, with TRBD1 identical over 7 bases. Germline trimming cut 1 base from V and 3 bases from J; bases unmatched to any gene: 6. CDR1 LGHNA and CDR2 YNFKEQ come from the germline V gene. This CDR3 comprises 16 residues. Here the CDR3 DNA reads TGTGCCAGCAGCCAAGTAACAGGGGATGACAAAAACATTCAGTACTTC. This codes for CASSQVTGDDKNIQYF.

By sample fraction, this clone is medium-sized. The chain combines TRBV28 with TRBJ1-4; D is perhaps TRBD1 (6 bases). CDR1 and CDR2 from the germline V gene are MDHEN and SYDVKM. The CDR3 covers 13 residues. Trimming took 8 bases from V and 7 from J, leaving 14 bases between them. DNA of the CDR3: TGTGCCAGCTCTACAGGGCTGGGTGAAAAACTGTTTTTT. This encodes CASSTGLGEKLFF.

This rearrangement joins TRBV29-1 to TRBJ1-1; 8 positions agree with TRBD1. The CDR3 has 14 residues. Germline lookup yields CDR1 SQVTM and CDR2 ANQGSEA. V lost 4 bases and J lost 3; bases outside the gene matches: 7. CDR3 sequence (DNA): TGCAGCGTTGTAAGACAGGGGAGGGACACTGAAGCTTTCTTT. Its translation is CSVVRQGRDTEAFF.

The gene calls are TRBV5-4 and TRBJ2-5; the D gene is possibly TRBD2 (6 bases). The germline V and J ends were trimmed by 4 bases and 1 base, with 14 bases remaining between them. The CDR3 is 15 residues long. Germline-derived CDR1 and CDR2 are SGHNT and YYREEE (reference sequence). The CDR3 loop is CASSPIGGAQETQYF. In nucleotides, the CDR3 is TGTGCCAGCAGCCCTATAGGCGGGGCCCAAGAGACCCAGTACTTC. Full variable domain (outside the CDR3, taken from reference TRBV5-4 and TRBJ2-5): ETGVTQSPTHLIKTRGQQVTLRCSSQSGHNTVSWYQQALGQGPQFIFQYYREEENGRGNFPPRFSGLQFPNYSSELNVNALELDDSALYLCASSPIGGAQETQYFGPGTRLLVL.

The chain links TRBV28 to TRBJ2-5, with 7 bases matching TRBD1. The CDR3 contains 15 residues. V lost 6 bases and J lost 1; bases outside the gene matches: 8. CDR1 and CDR2 (germline): MDHEN, SYDVKM. The CDR3, as DNA: TGTGCCAGCAGACCGAGGGGACAGCTCCAAGAGACCCAGTACTTC. Protein sequence: CASRPRGQLQETQYF.